The present TCR beta chain was sequenced within a study of STAT5B mutations in CD4+ large granular lymphocyte leukemia. Findings and caveats of the study: Patient CD4-sorted repertoires looked more clonal than healthy CD4+ repertoires, even without putative leukemic clones. TRBV06-family usage was enriched in top patient clones (8/27) versus controls (2/35). Main leukemic clonotypes were patient-specific, but approximately 25% appeared at low frequency elsewhere.

Sequencing was at survey level. This table comes from immunoSEQ multiplex PCR, and its TCRdb copy is limited to in-frame clones, with some not included. The sample has tens of thousands of clones, roughly 79% seen once. Regarding this clone: Its antigen remains unknown. This CDR3 is also generated by other DNA sequences in the sample.

The junction had 3 bases not matched to a gene; V was cut back by 4 bases and J by 5 bases. The germline gives CDR1 MNHNS, CDR2 SASEGT. The CDR3 has 13 amino acids. The sample taken for sequencing was CD4+ T cells from blood buffy coats. The chain carries TRBV6-1 and TRBJ2-5, with 8 bases lining up with TRBD1. This receptor was taken from a human donor in good health. In DNA form, the CDR3 reads TGTGCCAGCAGTGCAGGGGGCGCGGAGACCCAGTACTTC. Its protein product is CASSAGGAETQYF.